The entry below describes one T cell receptor beta chain. PCR amplification relied on 60 Vbeta primers (plus 13 Jbeta primers). Only in-frame clones appear in the TCRdb table, and some are missing; sequencing was by immunoSEQ multiplex PCR. Of under 35,000 clones listed, around 60% were seen once; the top ten hold 20% to 25%. These data come from a study of cytomegalovirus exposure and HLA in healthy donors. From germline, CDR1 is SGHRS and CDR2 YFSETQ. This CDR3 spans 15 amino acids. Germline trimming cut 4 bases from V and 5 bases from J; bases unmatched to any gene: 6. This TCR was sampled from a man aged 45-65 years in good health and CMV-seropositive. The chain couples TRBV5-1 to TRBJ2-2; 9 bases agree with TRBD1. Sequencing was done on a sample of PBMCs. CDR3 sequence (DNA): TGCGCCAGCAGCACCGGGACAGGGCAGACCGGGGAGCTGTTTTTT. Its translation: CASSTGTGQTGELFF.